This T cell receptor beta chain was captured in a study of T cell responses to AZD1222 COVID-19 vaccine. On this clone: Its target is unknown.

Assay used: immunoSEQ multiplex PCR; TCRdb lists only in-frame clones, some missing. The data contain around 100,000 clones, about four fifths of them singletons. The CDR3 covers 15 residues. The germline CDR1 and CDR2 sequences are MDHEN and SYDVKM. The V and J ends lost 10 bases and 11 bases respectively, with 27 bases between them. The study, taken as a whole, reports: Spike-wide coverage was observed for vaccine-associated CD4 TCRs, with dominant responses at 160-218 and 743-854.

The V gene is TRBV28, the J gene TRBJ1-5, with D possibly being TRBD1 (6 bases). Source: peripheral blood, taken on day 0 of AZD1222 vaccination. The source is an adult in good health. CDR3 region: CATLGGGRGRSSQHF. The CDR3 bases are TGTGCCACTTTAGGAGGCGGCAGGGGAAGGTCATCCCAGCATTTT.